These 25 T cell receptor beta chains were all obtained from the same sample, sequenced in a study of blood T cell repertoires in COVID-19. The protocol was immunoSEQ multiplex PCR, while the TCRdb copy is restricted to in-frame clones and leaves out a portion. The sample has about 440,000 clones, 80% to 95% seen once; the top ten hold around 0.6%. Sequencing input: PBMCs or T cells enriched from blood (not recorded which). These receptors were collected from a man between 18 and 29 years old who had recovered from COVID-19.

The V gene is TRBV13, the J gene TRBJ2-5; D may be TRBD1 (5 bases). This CDR3 comprises 12 residues. Germline-derived CDR1 and CDR2 are PRHDT and FYEKMQ (reference sequence). Trimming stripped 2 bases from V and 4 bases from J, with 5 bases between. DNA of the CDR3: TGTGCCAGCAGCTTAAGGGGAGAGACCCAGTACTTC. Translation gives CASSLRGETQYF.

The V and J genes are TRBV28 and TRBJ2-5; 7 bases agree with TRBD2. The CDR3 sequence is 15 residues long. With V trimmed by 2 bases and J by 4 bases, 7 bases remained unmatched. The germline V gene encodes CDR1 MDHEN and CDR2 SYDVKM. CDR3 coding DNA: TGTGCCAGCAGTTTAATGAGGGAGGGCCGAGAGACCCAGTACTTC. Protein: CASSLMREGRETQYF.

This chain connects TRBV6-5 to TRBJ1-4; D may be TRBD1 (6 bases). V lost 6 bases, J lost 6 bases, and 14 bases lay in between. Germline V gene data show CDR1 as MNHEY and CDR2 as SVGAGI. CDR3 length: 14 residues. The CDR3 DNA sequence: TGTGCCAGCAGGAAGACAGGAGCCGATGAAAAACTGTTTTTT. It encodes CASRKTGADEKLFF.

This rearrangement joins TRBV5-1 to TRBJ1-6; TRBD1 agrees at 7 bases. The CDR3 loop spans 15 amino acids. Trimming took 5 bases from V and 8 from J; bases not matched to a gene: 10. CDR1 SGHRS and CDR2 YFSETQ come from the germline V gene. The CDR3 here is CASRTGSSRDSPLHF. DNA of the CDR3: TGCGCCAGCAGGACAGGGTCCTCGCGGGATTCACCCCTCCACTTT.

The chain joins TRBV5-1 to TRBJ2-3, with 11 bases fitting TRBD2. Germline assignment: CDR1 SGHRS and CDR2 YFSETQ. V dropped 4 bases and J dropped 2; count of bases not matched to a gene: 6. The CDR3 is 16 amino acids. CDR3 nucleotide sequence: TGCGCCAGCAGCCAGACTAGCGGGACCTCCACAGATACGCAGTATTTT. The encoded protein is CASSQTSGTSTDTQYF.

The chain is built from TRBV7-2 and TRBJ1-2; TRBD1 might be the D (6 bases). The V gene's germline CDR1 is SGHTA and CDR2 FQGNSA. Trimming pared 4 bases from V and 7 bases from J, leaving 16 bases between. CDR3 length equals 14 residues. The DNA of the CDR3 is TGTGCCAGCAGCTCCCGGTCAGGGGATATTGGCTACACCTTC. Its protein is CASSSRSGDIGYTF.

V gene TRBV7-2 combines with J gene TRBJ1-5, with 9 bases matching TRBD1. V was clipped by 2 bases and J by 3 bases; unmatched bases: 11. The CDR3 has 18 residues. The germline gives CDR1 SGHTA, CDR2 FQGNSA. CDR3 loop: CASSLFVVRTGDNQPQHF. Here the CDR3 DNA reads TGTGCCAGCAGCTTATTTGTAGTTAGGACAGGGGACAATCAGCCCCAGCATTTT.

This clone occurred once. CDR3 sequence (DNA): TGTGCCAGCAGCTTGGTGGCAGGAGAAAAGGGGGGCTACACCTTC. It specifies CASSLVAGEKGGYTF. This chain connects TRBV5-4 to TRBJ1-2; tentative D call: TRBD1 (5 bases). CDR1 SGHNT and CDR2 YYREEE come from the germline V gene (reference sequence). The V and J ends lost 0 bases and 8 bases respectively, with 17 bases between them. This CDR3 region has 15 residues.

The genes are TRBV6-5 and TRBJ2-2, with TRBD2 as a possible D gene (5 bases). Germline values: CDR1 MNHEY, CDR2 SVGAGI. Deletions cut 5 bases from V and 8 bases from J, with 15 bases between. This CDR3 contains 14 residues. The CDR3 sequence is CASSHREDRGELFF. CDR3 nucleotides: TGTGCCAGCAGTCACCGGGAAGATCGTGGGGAGCTGTTTTTT.

The chain combines TRBV5-1 with TRBJ1-2, with 7 bases that match TRBD1. Trimming cost V 1 base and J 4 bases; bases outside gene matches: 13. The length of the CDR3 is 17 residues. Per the germline V gene, CDR1 is SGHRS and CDR2 is YFSETQ. The chain's CDR3 is CASSLTDRPLTVYGYTF. CDR3 nucleotide sequence: TGCGCCAGCAGCTTGACGGACAGGCCACTAACCGTCTATGGCTACACCTTC.

The chain links TRBV15 to TRBJ1-1; TRBD1 aligns across 9 bases. V shed 5 bases and J 8 bases; nucleotides not matched to a gene: 9. Germline CDR1 and CDR2: LNHNV and YYDKDF (reference sequence). The CDR3 covers 14 residues. The CDR3 loop is CATSGLGQGQEAFF. CDR3 sequence (DNA): TGTGCCACCAGCGGGTTGGGACAGGGACAAGAAGCTTTCTTT.

This chain joins TRBV5-5 and TRBJ1-3, with 7 positions matching TRBD1. The CDR3 extends over 14 amino acids. In germline, CDR1 is SGHKS, CDR2 YYEKEE (reference sequence). The V gene end was trimmed by 3 bases and the J gene end by 4 bases; junction bases not matched to a gene: 4. The CDR3 region is CASSWDSFGNTIYF. In DNA form, the CDR3 reads TGTGCCAGCAGCTGGGACAGCTTCGGAAACACCATATATTTT.

The gene calls are TRBV19 and TRBJ2-5, with 11 bases matching TRBD2. This CDR3 is built from 16 residues. CDR1 and CDR2 (germline): LNHDA, SQIVND (reference sequence). The V and J ends lost 1 base and 5 bases, in that order; junction bases with no gene match: 6. CDR3 coding DNA: TGTGCCAGTAGTATAGTAGCGACTAGCGGGATGGAGACCCAGTACTTC. Translation: CASSIVATSGMETQYF.

The chain carries TRBV7-6 and TRBJ1-1; D is undetermined. The germline CDR1 and CDR2 sequences are SGHVS and FNYEAQ. The germline V and J ends were trimmed by 10 bases and 6 bases, with 6 bases remaining between them. CDR3 length: 9 amino acids. In DNA form, the CDR3 reads TGTGCCACCCTACCTGAAGCTTTCTTT. Residues: CATLPEAFF.

The V gene is TRBV19, the J gene TRBJ1-1, with D hard to call. This CDR3 has 12 residues. Germline V gene data show CDR1 as LNHDA and CDR2 as SQIVND (reference sequence). The V and J ends lost 3 bases and 10 bases respectively, with 12 bases between them. The CDR3 DNA reads as TGTGCCAGTAGTATCCCCAATGGAGGAGCTTTCTTT. Its protein is CASSIPNGGAFF.

The chain combines TRBV28 with TRBJ2-3, with TRBD2 matching 11 bases. CDR3 length equals 13 residues. The trim removed 10 bases at V and 4 bases at J, leaving 4 bases unmatched. Germline CDR1 and CDR2: MDHEN and SYDVKM. The DNA for the CDR3 is TGTGCCACCTTACTAGCGGGAGCAGATACGCAGTATTTT. Its protein is CATLLAGADTQYF. Drawing the rest from reference TRBV28 and TRBJ2-3, the complete variable domain is DVKVTQSSRYLVKRTGEKVFLECVQDMDHENMFWYRQDPGLGLRLIYFSYDVKMKEKGDIPEGYSVSREKKERFSLILESASTNQTSMYLCATLLAGADTQYFGPGTRLTVL.

The rearrangement uses TRBV6-5 and TRBJ2-1, with 10 bases matching TRBD2. Germline-derived CDR1 and CDR2 are MNHEY and SVGAGI. The length of the CDR3 is 15 residues. V was pared by 5 bases and J by 8 bases, with 9 bases of the junction left unmatched. In DNA, the CDR3 is TGTGCCAGCAGTACCAAGCGGGAGGGCCCTCATGAGCAGTTCTTC. This codes for CASSTKREGPHEQFF.

V is TRBV5-1 and J is TRBJ2-7; 9 bases are shared with TRBD2. The CDR3 loop spans 15 amino acids. Germline V gives CDR1 SGHRS, CDR2 YFSETQ. The V and J ends lost 5 bases and 3 bases, in that order; junction bases with no gene match: 9. The chain's CDR3 is CASRPEVAGVYEQYF. In nucleotides, the CDR3 is TGCGCCAGCAGACCGGAAGTAGCGGGAGTCTACGAGCAGTACTTC.

This clone has more than one count but fewer than ten. Mismatch with germline at one junction end may stem from a read error. This chain uses TRBV6-1 with TRBJ1-2, with D uncertain. Per the germline V gene, CDR1 is MNHNS and CDR2 is SASEGT. The CDR3 extends over 12 amino acids. This chain's CDR3 is CASGEASDGYTF. CDR3 sequence (DNA): TGTGCCAGCGGTGAGGCTTCTGATGGCTACACCTTC.

The chain couples TRBV19 to TRBJ2-6, with a tentative D call TRBD2 (5 bases). The ends were cut back, 4 bases at V and 4 bases at J, with 8 bases in the middle. Germline V gene sequence: CDR1 LNHDA, CDR2 SQIVND (reference sequence). The CDR3 contains 14 residues. CDR3 amino acids: CASSTGSGANVLTF. CDR3 coding DNA: TGTGCCAGTAGTACGGGGTCCGGGGCCAACGTCCTGACTTTC.

This clone was seen only once. This chain links TRBV7-2 with TRBJ1-1; D ambiguous. Germline CDR1 SGHTA, CDR2 FQGNSA. Trimming shortened V by 2 bases and J by 1 base, and 8 bases separated the two germline ends. CDR3 size: 14 residues. The CDR3 nucleotides read TGTGCCAGCAGCTTATACCCAGGGAACACTGAAGCTTTCTTT. Encoded protein: CASSLYPGNTEAFF.

The chain uses TRBV5-4 and TRBJ2-3, with TRBD2 identical over 9 bases. With V trimmed by 4 bases and J by 4 bases, 4 bases remained unmatched. Germline CDR1 reads SGHNT; CDR2 reads YYREEE (reference sequence). The CDR3 spans 14 residues. For the CDR3, the DNA is TGTGCCAGCAGCCGGCGGGGGGGATCAGATACGCAGTATTTT. Residues: CASSRRGGSDTQYF. The full variable domain, rest sourced from reference TRBV5-4 and TRBJ2-3, is ETGVTQSPTHLIKTRGQQVTLRCSSQSGHNTVSWYQQALGQGPQFIFQYYREEENGRGNFPPRFSGLQFPNYSSELNVNALELDDSALYLCASSRRGGSDTQYFGPGTRLTVL.

This rearrangement joins TRBV13 to TRBJ2-7, with 8 bases matching TRBD2. The length of the CDR3 is 14 residues. CDR1 is PRHDT, CDR2 FYEKMQ, per germline (reference sequence). The trim removed 3 bases at V and 5 bases at J, leaving 6 bases unmatched. CDR3 protein: CASSLGAGVDEQYF. The CDR3 DNA is TGTGCCAGCAGCTTGGGAGCGGGAGTTGACGAGCAGTACTTC.

The chain joins TRBV3-1 (or the pseudogene TRBV3-2) to TRBJ1-2, with no clear D. The CDR3 is 13 residues long. CDR1 and CDR2 (germline): LGHDT, YNNKEL (reference sequence). V lost 1 base to trimming and J lost 5 bases, with 8 bases between them. The CDR3 DNA reads as TGTGCCAGCAGCCAAGTCCCCCTATATGGCTACACCTTC. Its translation is CASSQVPLYGYTF.

This chain uses TRBV28 with TRBJ1-6, with TRBD1 matching 9 bases. The ends lost 3 bases at V and 10 bases at J; junction bases unmatched: 10. This CDR3 is 16 amino acids long. Germline V CDR1 and CDR2: MDHEN, SYDVKM. The CDR3 DNA follows: TGTGCCAGCAGTTTCCCCGAGGACAGGGGAAGATCACCCCTCCACTTT. Its protein product is CASSFPEDRGRSPLHF.